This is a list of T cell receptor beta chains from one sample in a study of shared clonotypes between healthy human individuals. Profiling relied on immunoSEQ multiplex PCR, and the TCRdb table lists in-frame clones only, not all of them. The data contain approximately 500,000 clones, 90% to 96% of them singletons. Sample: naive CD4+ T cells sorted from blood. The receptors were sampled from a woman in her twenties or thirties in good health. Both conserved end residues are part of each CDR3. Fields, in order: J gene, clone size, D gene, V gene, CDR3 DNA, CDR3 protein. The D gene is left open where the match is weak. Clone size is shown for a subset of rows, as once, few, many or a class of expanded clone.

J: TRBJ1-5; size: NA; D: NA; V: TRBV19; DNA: TGTGCCAGTAGACAGGGTCGGCAGCCCCAGCATTTT; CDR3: CASRQGRQPQHF
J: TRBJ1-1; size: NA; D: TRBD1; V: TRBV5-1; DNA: TGCGCCAGCAGCGGGGACAGCCCAAACACTGAAGCTTTCTTT; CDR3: CASSGDSPNTEAFF
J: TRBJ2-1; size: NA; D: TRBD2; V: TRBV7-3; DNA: TGTGCCAGCAGCTTACGACTAGCGGAATACAATGAGCAGTTCTTC; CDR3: CASSLRLAEYNEQFF
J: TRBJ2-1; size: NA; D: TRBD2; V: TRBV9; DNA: TGTGCCAGCAGCGTAGATGGTAGCGGGAGGGGGAATGAGCAGTTCTTC; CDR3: CASSVDGSGRGNEQFF
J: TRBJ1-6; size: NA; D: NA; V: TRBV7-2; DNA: TGTGCCAGCAGCTTAGTAACCTCACCCCTCCACTTT; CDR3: CASSLVTSPLHF
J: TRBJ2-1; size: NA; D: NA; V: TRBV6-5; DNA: TGTGCCAGCAAAGACAGCTACAATGAGCAGTTCTTC; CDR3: CASKDSYNEQFF
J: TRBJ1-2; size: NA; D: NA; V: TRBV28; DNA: TGTGCCAGCAGTTTATCTTCACCCTATGGCTACACCTTC; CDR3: CASSLSSPYGYTF
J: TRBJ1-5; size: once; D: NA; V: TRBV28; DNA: TGTGCCAGCAGCCCCAACACCAATCAGCCCCAGCATTTT; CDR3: CASSPNTNQPQHF
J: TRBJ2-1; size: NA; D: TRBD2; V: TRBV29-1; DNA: TGCAGCGTTGTATCTCGGGAGGGTCCCGATGGGCAGTTCTTC; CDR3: CSVVSREGPDGQFF
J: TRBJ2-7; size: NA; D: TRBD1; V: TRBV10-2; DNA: TGCGCCAGCAGTGTGGTACAGGGGAACGAGCAGTACTTC; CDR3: CASSVVQGNEQYF
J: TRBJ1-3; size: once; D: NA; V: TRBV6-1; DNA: TGTGCCAGCAGTGAATTTTTGGTGTCAAGCATCAGCTCTGGAAACACCATATATTTT; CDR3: CASSEFLVSSISSGNTIYF
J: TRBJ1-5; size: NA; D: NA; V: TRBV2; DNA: TGTGCCAGCAGTGAAAACGGGTTCACTCAGCCCCAGCATTTT; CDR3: CASSENGFTQPQHF
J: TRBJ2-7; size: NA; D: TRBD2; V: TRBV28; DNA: TGTGCCAGCAGAGGGACTAGCGGGAGTTCCTACGAGCAGTACTTC; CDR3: CASRGTSGSSYEQYF
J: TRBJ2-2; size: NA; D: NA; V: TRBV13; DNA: TGTGCCAGCAGCTTTACGGGCGCGAACACCGGGGAGCTGTTTTTT; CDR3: CASSFTGANTGELFF
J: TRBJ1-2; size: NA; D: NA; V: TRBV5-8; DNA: TGTGCCAGCAGCCTAGGGGTTCAGAAACCCTCCAACTATGGCTACACCTTC; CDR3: CASSLGVQKPSNYGYTF
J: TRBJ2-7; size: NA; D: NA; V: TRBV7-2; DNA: TGTGCCAGCAGCCAAACAGGGAGAGTCGACGAGCAGTACTTC; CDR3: CASSQTGRVDEQYF
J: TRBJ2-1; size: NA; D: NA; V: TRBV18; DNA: TGTGCCAGCTCACCACCGGGGGCAGGATTCGATGAGCAGTTCTTC; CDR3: CASSPPGAGFDEQFF
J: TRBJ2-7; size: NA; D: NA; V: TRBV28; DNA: TGTGCCAGCAGTTCGGGACCGCCGAACTCCTACGAGCAGTACTTC; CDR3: CASSSGPPNSYEQYF
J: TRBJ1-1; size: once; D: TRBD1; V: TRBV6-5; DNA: TGTGCCAGCAGGTACCGGGACAGGGGCCGGAACACTGAAGCTTTCTTT; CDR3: CASRYRDRGRNTEAFF
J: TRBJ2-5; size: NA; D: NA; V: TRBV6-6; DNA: TGTGCCAGCACGGGGGTTCAAGAGACCCAGTACTTC; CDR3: CASTGVQETQYF
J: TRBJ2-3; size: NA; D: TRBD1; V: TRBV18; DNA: TGTGCCAGCTCAAGGACAGGGGGAACAGATACGCAGTATTTT; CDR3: CASSRTGGTDTQYF
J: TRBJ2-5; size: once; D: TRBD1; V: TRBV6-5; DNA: TGTGCCAGCAGTTACTCCCGGACAGGACGGGCAGAGACCCAGTACTTC; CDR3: CASSYSRTGRAETQYF
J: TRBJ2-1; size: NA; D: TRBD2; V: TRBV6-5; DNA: TGTGCCAGCAGATCAGGACTAGCGGGAGATGAGCAGTTCTTC; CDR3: CASRSGLAGDEQFF
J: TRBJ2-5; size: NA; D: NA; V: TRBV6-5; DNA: TGTGCCAGCAGTTGGAACAGGGATGGGCAAGAGACCCAGTACTTC; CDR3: CASSWNRDGQETQYF
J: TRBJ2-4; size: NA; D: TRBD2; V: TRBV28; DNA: TGTGCCAGCAGTTTAAGGGCGGGAGCGCGACTACGCATTCAGTACTTC; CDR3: CASSLRAGARLRIQYF
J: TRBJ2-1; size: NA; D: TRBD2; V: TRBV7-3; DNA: TGTGCCAGCAGCTTCCAGCGGGACTCCTACAATGAGCAGTTCTTC; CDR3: CASSFQRDSYNEQFF
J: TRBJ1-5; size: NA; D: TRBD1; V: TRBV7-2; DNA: TGTGCCAGCAGCTTGAGCTTGGGACAGGGGTTCGATCAGCCCCAGCATTTT; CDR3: CASSLSLGQGFDQPQHF
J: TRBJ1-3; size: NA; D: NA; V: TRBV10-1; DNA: TGCGCCAGCAGCGCGGGACATACCTCTGGAAACACCATATATTTT; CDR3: CASSAGHTSGNTIYF
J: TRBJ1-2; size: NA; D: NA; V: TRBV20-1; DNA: TGCAGTGCTAATCCCTGGGTAGGCTACACCTTC; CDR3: CSANPWVGYTF
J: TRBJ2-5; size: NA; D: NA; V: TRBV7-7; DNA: TGTGCCAGCAGCTTACGGACAGAAGAGACCCAGTACTTC; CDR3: CASSLRTEETQYF
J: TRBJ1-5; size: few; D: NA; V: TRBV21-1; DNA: TGTGCCAGCCGACCGGGTAATCAGCCCCAGCATTTT; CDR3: CASRPGNQPQHF
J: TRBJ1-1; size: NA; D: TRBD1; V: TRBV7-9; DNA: TGTGCCAGCAGCTTTGAGGGGGCAGGGACTGAAGCTTTCTTT; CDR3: CASSFEGAGTEAFF
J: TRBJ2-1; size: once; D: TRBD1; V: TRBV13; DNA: TGTGCCAGCAGCGGGATCCGGGACAGGGGCTCGGATGAGCAGTTCTTC; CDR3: CASSGIRDRGSDEQFF
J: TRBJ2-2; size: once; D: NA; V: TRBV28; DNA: TGTGCCAGCAGAAGGGGTGGGACCGGGGAGCTGTTTTTT; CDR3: CASRRGGTGELFF
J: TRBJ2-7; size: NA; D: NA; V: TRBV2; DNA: TGTGCCAGCAGCCTGGGTGGGTCCTACGAGCAGTACTTC; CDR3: CASSLGGSYEQYF
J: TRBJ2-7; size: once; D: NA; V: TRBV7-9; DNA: TGTGCCAGCAGCGTATCCACCTACGAGCAGTACTTC; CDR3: CASSVSTYEQYF
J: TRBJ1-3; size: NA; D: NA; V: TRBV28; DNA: TGTGCCAGCTCCCGACCTATCTCTGGAAACACCATATATTTT; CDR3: CASSRPISGNTIYF
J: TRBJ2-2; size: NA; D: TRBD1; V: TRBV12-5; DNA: TGTGCTAGTGGTTTAGGGACAGGAGTTTTGAACACCGGGGAGCTGTTTTTT; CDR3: CASGLGTGVLNTGELFF
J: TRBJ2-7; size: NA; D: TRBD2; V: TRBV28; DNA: TGTGCCAGCAGACGACTAGCGGGAGCGGCCGAGCAGTACTTC; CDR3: CASRRLAGAAEQYF
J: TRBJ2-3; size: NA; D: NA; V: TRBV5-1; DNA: TGCGCCAGCAGCTTGGAGGAAAGAGCCCTCACAGATACGCAGTATTTT; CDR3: CASSLEERALTDTQYF
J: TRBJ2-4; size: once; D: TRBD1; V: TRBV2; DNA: TGTGCCAGCAGCGTCAGGGGGCTCGGGGCCAAAAACATTCAGTACTTC; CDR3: CASSVRGLGAKNIQYF
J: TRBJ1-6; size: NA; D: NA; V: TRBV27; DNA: TGTGCCAGCAGCCTACAGGGATATAATTCACCCCTCCACTTT; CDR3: CASSLQGYNSPLHF
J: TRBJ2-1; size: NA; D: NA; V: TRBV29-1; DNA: TGCAGCGTCGCGGGGGCGAATGGCGATGAGCAGTTCTTC; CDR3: CSVAGANGDEQFF
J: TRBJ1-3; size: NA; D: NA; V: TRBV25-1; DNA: TGTGCCAGCAGTGCGGTCTCTGGAAACACCATATATTTT; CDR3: CASSAVSGNTIYF
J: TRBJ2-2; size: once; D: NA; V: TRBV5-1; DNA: TGCGCCAGCAGCTTTGGTGGGAGGCCGAACACCGGGGAGCTGTTTTTT; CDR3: CASSFGGRPNTGELFF
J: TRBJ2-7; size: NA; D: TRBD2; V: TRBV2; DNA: TGTGCCAGCAGACGCCGACTAGCGGGACCTTCCTACGAGCAGTACTTC; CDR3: CASRRRLAGPSYEQYF
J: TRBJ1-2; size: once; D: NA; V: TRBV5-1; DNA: TGCGCCAGCAGCTTGGAGGTTACAGCCTATGGCTACACCTTC; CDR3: CASSLEVTAYGYTF
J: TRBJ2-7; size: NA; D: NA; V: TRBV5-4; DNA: TGTGCCAGCAGCAACGGACAGTCCTACGAGCAGTACTTC; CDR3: CASSNGQSYEQYF